Listed below are T cell receptor beta chains from one sample, sequenced in a study of cytomegalovirus exposure and HLA in healthy donors. Assay: immunoSEQ multiplex PCR; the TCRdb copy retains only in-frame clones and omits some. Seen here are 130,000 to 150,000 clones, around three quarters observed once, and the top ten hold less than 3%. Sequencing was performed on PBMCs. These TCRs come from a woman between 18 and 30 years old in good health and CMV-seropositive. The CDR3 runs from the conserved cysteine through the conserved F or W. A D gene is named only where the DNA matches it firmly.

d_gene	v_gene	j_gene	CDR3nt	CDR3aa
.	TRBV9	TRBJ2-1	TGTGCCAGCAGCGTAGGGGCCAGCCTTCCCTACAATGAGCAGTTCTTC	CASSVGASLPYNEQFF
TRBD1	TRBV4-3	TRBJ1-2	TGCGCCAGCAAGGGACCCACAGGGGGAAGTAACTATGGCTACACCTTC	CASKGPTGGSNYGYTF
.	TRBV7-2	TRBJ2-2	TGTGCCAGCAGCTTGACAGCAGGCACCGGGGAGCTGTTTTTT	CASSLTAGTGELFF
.	TRBV5-4	TRBJ1-1	TGTGCCAGCAGCGCGGACACCTGGAACACTGAAGCTTTCTTT	CASSADTWNTEAFF
TRBD2	TRBV5-1	TRBJ2-1	TGCGCCAGCAGCTCCCCCCAGACTAGCGGGGACAATGAGCAGTTCTTC	CASSSPQTSGDNEQFF
.	TRBV5-6	TRBJ1-4	TGTGCCAGCAGCTTGGCCCGGGGTCGGAGTGAAAAACTGTTTTTT	CASSLARGRSEKLFF
TRBD2	TRBV9	TRBJ2-5	TGTGCCAGCAGCGTAGGGGCTAGCGGGATCTCAGAGACCCAGTACTTC	CASSVGASGISETQYF
TRBD1	TRBV5-6	TRBJ2-7	TGTGCCAGCAGCTGGGGGGGAGGACAGGGGGGCTACGAGCAGTACTTC	CASSWGGGQGGYEQYF
TRBD2	TRBV28	TRBJ2-3	TGTGCCAGCAGTTTACTAGCGGGTACAGATACGCAGTATTTT	CASSLLAGTDTQYF
.	TRBV6-5	TRBJ1-5	TGTGCCAGCAGTTACTCGTCTCAGGGCAATCAGCCCCAGCATTTT	CASSYSSQGNQPQHF
.	TRBV5-6	TRBJ1-3	TGTGCCAGCGCGGGAGCAGGGACTGGAAACACCATATATTTT	CASAGAGTGNTIYF
TRBD1	TRBV10-3	TRBJ2-5	TGTGCCATCAGTGAGTCGGACAGGGGGCAGGAGACCCAGTACTTC	CAISESDRGQETQYF